This TCR beta chain was sequenced for a study of blood T cell repertoires in COVID-19 (dated by TCRdb to the early 2020s). Regarding the study in general: The collaborator samples originated in the United States, Italy and Spain and spanned the acute and convalescent phases of COVID-19. The prospective study material was composed of cDNA or gDNA derived from T cells, B-cell-depleted T cells, or PBMCs. The dataset comprised deeply sampled blood TCRbeta repertoires from subjects exposed to, actively infected with, or recovered from COVID-19. The repertoires were released in a freely available public database meant as a resource for research on the immune response to SARS-CoV-2. The samples were drawn from two sources: the first 160 participants of the ongoing ImmuneRACE study, and 1,254 subjects contributed by 6 global collaborators. The sample metadata nearly always contained a de-identified subject ID, COVID-19 status, age in years and sex. HLA class I and class II types, where available, came from metadata supplied by the sample provider rather than from assay-based typing. Overall results and qualifications from the work: How much clinical and demographic metadata was included differed by source and by participant, and the metadata was provided uncurated.

Collaborating institutions collected whole blood in K2EDTA tubes following their own protocols. For TCRbeta analysis, collaborators shipped samples in one of three forms: frozen whole blood, isolated PBMCs, or DNA extracted from either of those sample types. The immunoSEQ Assay, a bias-controlled multiplex PCR, was used to amplify TCRbeta CDR3 regions from genomic DNA. The original pipeline was this. The number of nucleated cells in each sample was estimated by amplification of reference gene primers within the assay. To quantify the absolute abundance of each unique TCRbeta CDR3 rearrangement, sequence reads were collapsed and filtered. Productive Simpson clonality was computed per sample as the square root of Simpson's diversity index over productive rearrangements. TCRdb stores this immuneACCESS table with in-frame sequences only. Part of the clones is absent; in the studies checked, under half of the shortfall reflects unresolved V genes, and no reason is known for the rest. The V and J calls and clone size come from that table; D and trimming were worked out from the DNA. This sample has 270,000 or so clones in its table, and more than 85% of those were observed once. The top ten clones comprise about 4.6% of the sample.

Remarks on this clone: Its antigen remains undetermined. Base qualities were left out, and no much larger clone turns up one base away.

Material for sequencing was peripheral blood. The receptor comes from a man aged 40-49 years with acute or convalescent COVID-19.

At the DNA level, the sequence is TGTGCCAGTAGTATCTCCACGGGAATGGGGGAGCAGTACTTC. Translated, it gives CASSISTGMGEQYF. The chain couples TRBV19 to TRBJ2-7; TRBD2 is perhaps the D gene, given 5 matching bases. V is pared back by 3 bases and J by 7 bases, with 16 bases lying between the germline termini. Counted from cysteine to phenylalanine, this CDR3 has 14 amino acids. The entry retains the CDR3 DNA only, 42 bases that are in frame from base 1. Sequences LNHDA (CDR1) and SQIVND (CDR2) are obtained from the germline V gene (reference sequence). Reference TRBV19 and TRBJ2-7 proteins supply the regions before and after the CDR3; the full variable domain is: DGGITQSPKYLFRKEGQNVTLSCEQNLNHDAMYWYRQDPGQGLRLIYYSQIVNDFQKGDIAEGYSVSREKKESFPLTVTSAQKNPTAFYLCASSISTGMGEQYFGPGTRLTVT.